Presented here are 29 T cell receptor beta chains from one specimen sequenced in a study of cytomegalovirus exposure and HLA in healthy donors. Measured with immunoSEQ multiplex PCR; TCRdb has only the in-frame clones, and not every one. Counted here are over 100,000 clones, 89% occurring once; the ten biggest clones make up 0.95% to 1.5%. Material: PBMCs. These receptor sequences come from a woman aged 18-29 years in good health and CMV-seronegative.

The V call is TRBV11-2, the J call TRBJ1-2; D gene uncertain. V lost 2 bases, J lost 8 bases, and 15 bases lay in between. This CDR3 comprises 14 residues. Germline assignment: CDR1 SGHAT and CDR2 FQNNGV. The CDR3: CASSLNIQRRGYTF. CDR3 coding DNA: TGTGCCAGCAGCTTAAACATACAAAGGAGGGGCTACACCTTC.

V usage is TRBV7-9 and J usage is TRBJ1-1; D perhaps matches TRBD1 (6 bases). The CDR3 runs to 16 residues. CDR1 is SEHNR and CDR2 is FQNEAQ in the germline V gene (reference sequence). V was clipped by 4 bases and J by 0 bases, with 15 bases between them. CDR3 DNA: TGTGCCAGCAGCTCGGGATACAGGGACATGAACACTGAAGCTTTCTTT. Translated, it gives CASSSGYRDMNTEAFF.

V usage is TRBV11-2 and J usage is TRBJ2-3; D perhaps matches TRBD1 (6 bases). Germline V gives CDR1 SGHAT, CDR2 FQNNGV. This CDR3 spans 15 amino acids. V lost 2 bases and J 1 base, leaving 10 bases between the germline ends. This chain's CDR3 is CASSLTGQGTDTQYF. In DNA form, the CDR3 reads TGTGCCAGCAGCTTAACGGGACAAGGCACAGATACGCAGTATTTT.

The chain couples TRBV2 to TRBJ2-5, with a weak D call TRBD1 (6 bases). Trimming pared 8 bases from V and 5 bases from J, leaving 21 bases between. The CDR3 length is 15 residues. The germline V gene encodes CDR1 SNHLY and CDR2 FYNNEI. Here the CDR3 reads CASFGPYRVGETQYF. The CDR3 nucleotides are TGTGCCAGCTTCGGACCGTACAGGGTCGGGGAGACCCAGTACTTC.

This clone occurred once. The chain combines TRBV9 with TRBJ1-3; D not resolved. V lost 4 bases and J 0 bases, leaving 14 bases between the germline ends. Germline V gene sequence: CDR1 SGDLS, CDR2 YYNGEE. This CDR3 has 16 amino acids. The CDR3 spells CASSFTSGNSGNTIYF. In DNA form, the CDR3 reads TGTGCCAGCAGCTTCACCTCCGGGAACTCTGGAAACACCATATATTTT.

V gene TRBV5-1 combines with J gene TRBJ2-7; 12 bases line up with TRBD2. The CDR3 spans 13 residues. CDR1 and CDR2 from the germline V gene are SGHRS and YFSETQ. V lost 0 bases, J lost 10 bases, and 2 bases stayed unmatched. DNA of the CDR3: TGCGCCAGCAGCTTGGCTAGCGGGGGGGATCAGTACTTC. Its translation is CASSLASGGDQYF. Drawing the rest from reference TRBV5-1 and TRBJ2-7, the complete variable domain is KAGVTQTPRYLIKTRGQQVTLSCSPISGHRSVSWYQQTPGQGLQFLFEYFSETQRNKGNFPGRFSGRQFSNSRSEMNVSTLELGDSALYLCASSLASGGDQYFGPGTRLTVT.

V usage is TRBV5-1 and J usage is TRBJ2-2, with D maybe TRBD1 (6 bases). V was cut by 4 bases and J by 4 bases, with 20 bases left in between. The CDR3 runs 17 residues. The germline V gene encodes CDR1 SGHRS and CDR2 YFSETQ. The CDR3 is CASSRLHRVTSTGELFF. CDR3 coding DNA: TGCGCCAGCAGCCGACTACACAGGGTCACGAGCACCGGGGAGCTGTTTTTT.

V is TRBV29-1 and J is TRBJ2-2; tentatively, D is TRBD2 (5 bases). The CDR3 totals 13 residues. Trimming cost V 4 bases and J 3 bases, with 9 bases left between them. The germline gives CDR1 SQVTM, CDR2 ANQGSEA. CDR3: CSVGEIHTGELFF. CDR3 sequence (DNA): TGCAGCGTTGGGGAGATACACACCGGGGAGCTGTTTTTT.

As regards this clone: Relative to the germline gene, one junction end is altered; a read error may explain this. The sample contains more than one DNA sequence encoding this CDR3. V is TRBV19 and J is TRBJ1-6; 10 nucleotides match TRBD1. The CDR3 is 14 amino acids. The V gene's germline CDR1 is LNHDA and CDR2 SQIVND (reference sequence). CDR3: CATSTGGTNSPLHF. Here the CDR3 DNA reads TGTGCCACCTCGACAGGGGGCACGAATTCACCCCTTCACTTT. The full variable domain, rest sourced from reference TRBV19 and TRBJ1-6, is DGGITQSPKYLFRKEGQNVTLSCEQNLNHDAMYWYRQDPGQGLRLIYYSQIVNDFQKGDIAEGYSVSREKKESFPLTVTSAQKNPTAFYLCATSTGGTNSPLHFGNGTRLTVT.

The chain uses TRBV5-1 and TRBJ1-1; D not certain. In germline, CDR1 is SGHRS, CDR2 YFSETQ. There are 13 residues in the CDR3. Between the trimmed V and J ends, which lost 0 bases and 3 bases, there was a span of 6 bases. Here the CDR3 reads CASSLVSDTEAFF. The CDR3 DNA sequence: TGCGCCAGCAGCTTGGTGTCCGACACTGAAGCTTTCTTT.

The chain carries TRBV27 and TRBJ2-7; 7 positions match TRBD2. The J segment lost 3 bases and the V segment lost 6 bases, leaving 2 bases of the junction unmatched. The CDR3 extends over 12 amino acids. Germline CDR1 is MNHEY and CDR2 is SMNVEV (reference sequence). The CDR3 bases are TGTGCCAGCAGCCCGGGGGGCTACGAGCAGTACTTC. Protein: CASSPGGYEQYF.

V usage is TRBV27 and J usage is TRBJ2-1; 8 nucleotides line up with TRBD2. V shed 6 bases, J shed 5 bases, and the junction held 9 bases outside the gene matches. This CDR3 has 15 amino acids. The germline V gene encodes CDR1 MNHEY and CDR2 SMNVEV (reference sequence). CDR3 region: CASSLVAGSNNEQFF. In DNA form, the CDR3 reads TGTGCCAGCAGCTTAGTAGCGGGGTCTAACAATGAGCAGTTCTTC.

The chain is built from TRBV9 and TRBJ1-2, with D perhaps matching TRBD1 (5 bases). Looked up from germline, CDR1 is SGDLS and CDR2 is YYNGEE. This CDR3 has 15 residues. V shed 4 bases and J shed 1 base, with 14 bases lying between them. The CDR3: CASSSRGGNNYGYTF. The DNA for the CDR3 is TGTGCCAGCAGCTCCCGGGGGGGGAATAACTATGGCTACACCTTC.

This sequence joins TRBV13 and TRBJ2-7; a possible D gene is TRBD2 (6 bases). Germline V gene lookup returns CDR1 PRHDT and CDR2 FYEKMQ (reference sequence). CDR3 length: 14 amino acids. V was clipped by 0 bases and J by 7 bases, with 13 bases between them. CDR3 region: CASSLGQGRGEQYF. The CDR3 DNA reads TGTGCCAGCAGCTTAGGGCAGGGACGGGGGGAGCAGTACTTC.

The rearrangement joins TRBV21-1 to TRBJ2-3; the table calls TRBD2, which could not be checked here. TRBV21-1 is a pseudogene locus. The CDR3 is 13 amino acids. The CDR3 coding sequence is TGTGCCAGTGCCGGAGGCTGGGGAGATACGCAGTATTTT. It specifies CASAGGWGDTQYF.

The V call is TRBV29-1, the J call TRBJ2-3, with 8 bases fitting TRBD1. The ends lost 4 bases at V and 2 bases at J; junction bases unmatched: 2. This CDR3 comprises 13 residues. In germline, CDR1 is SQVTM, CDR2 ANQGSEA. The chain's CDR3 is CSVGDRFTDTQYF. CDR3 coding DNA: TGCAGCGTTGGGGACAGGTTCACAGATACGCAGTATTTT.

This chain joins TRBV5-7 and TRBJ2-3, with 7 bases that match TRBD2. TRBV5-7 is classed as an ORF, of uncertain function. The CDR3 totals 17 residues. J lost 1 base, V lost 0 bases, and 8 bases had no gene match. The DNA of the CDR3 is TGTGCCAGCAGCTTGGCCTGGGAGGGCGTGGGCACAGATACGCAGTATTTT. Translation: CASSLAWEGVGTDTQYF.

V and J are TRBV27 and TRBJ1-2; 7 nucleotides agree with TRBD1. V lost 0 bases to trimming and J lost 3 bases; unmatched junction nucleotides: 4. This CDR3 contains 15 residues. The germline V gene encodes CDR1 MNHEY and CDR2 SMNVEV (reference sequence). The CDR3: CASSLSTGEDYGYTF. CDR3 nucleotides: TGTGCCAGCAGTTTATCCACAGGGGAGGACTATGGCTACACCTTC.

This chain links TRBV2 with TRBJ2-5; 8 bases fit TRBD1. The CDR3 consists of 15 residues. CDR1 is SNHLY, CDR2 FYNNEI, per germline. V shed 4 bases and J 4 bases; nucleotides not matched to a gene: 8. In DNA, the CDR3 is TGTGCCAGCAGTGCCGCGACAGGGGTTATAGAGACCCAGTACTTC. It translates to CASSAATGVIETQYF.

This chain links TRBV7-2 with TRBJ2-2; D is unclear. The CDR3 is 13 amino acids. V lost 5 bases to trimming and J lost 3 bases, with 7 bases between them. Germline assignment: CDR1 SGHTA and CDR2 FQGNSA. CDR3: CASSLDYTGELFF. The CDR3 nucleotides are TGTGCCAGCAGCCTTGACTACACCGGGGAGCTGTTTTTT.

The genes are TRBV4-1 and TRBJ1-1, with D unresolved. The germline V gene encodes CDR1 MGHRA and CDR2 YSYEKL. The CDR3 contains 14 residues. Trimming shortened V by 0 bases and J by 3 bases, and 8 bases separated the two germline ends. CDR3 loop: CASSQERRDTEAFF. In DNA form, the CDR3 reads TGCGCCAGCAGCCAAGAAAGGCGGGACACTGAAGCTTTCTTT.

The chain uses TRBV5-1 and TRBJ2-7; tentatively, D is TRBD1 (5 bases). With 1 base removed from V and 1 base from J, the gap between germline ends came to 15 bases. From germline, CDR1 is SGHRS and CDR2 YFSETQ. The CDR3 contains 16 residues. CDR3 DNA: TGCGCCAGCAGCTTGTACTCAGGGATAGGGTCCTACGAGCAGTACTTC. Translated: CASSLYSGIGSYEQYF.

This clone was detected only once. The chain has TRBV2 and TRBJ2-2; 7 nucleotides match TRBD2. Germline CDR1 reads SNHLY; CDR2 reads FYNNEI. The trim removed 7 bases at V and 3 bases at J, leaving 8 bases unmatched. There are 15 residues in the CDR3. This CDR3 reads CASKSEAGYTGELFF. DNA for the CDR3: TGTGCCAGCAAGAGTGAAGCGGGGTACACCGGGGAGCTGTTTTTT.

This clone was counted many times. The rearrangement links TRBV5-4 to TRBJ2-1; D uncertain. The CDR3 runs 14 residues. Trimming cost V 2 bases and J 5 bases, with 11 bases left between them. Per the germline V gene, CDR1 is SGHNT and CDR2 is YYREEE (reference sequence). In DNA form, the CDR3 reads TGTGCCAGCAGCTTTTTTGGAGAGAACAATGAGCAGTTCTTC. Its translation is CASSFFGENNEQFF.

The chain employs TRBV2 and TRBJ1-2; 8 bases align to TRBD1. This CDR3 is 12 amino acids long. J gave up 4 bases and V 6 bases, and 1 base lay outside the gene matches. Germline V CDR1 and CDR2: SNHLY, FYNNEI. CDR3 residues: CASSRGPYGYTF. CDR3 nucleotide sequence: TGTGCCAGCAGCAGGGGGCCCTATGGCTACACCTTC.

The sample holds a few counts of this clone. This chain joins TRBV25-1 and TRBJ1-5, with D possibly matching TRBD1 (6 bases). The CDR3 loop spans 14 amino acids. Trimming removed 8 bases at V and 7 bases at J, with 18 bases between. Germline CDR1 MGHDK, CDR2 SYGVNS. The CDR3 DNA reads TGTGCCAGCTCTCCCGGCAGGGGTGAACAGCCCCAGCATTTT. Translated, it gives CASSPGRGEQPQHF.

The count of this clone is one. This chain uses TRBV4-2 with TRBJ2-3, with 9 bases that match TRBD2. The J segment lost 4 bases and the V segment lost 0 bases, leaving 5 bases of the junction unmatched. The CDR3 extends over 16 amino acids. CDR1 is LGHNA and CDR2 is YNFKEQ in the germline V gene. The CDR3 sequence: CASSQEASGVADTQYF. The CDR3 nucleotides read TGTGCCAGCAGCCAAGAGGCTAGCGGGGTAGCAGATACGCAGTATTTT.

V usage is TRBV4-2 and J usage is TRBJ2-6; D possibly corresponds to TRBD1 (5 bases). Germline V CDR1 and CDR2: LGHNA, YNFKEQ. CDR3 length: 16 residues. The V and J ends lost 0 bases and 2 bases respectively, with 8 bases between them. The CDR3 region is CASSQDQGAGANVLTF. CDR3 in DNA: TGTGCCAGCAGCCAAGATCAGGGTGCTGGGGCCAACGTCCTGACTTTC.

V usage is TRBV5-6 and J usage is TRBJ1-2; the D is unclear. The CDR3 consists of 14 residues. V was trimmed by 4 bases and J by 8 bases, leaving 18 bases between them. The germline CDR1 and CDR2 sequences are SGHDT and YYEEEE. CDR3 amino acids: CASSDNTAGRGYTF. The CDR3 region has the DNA TGTGCCAGCAGCGATAATACCGCCGGTCGGGGCTACACCTTC.